The clone carrying this TCR beta chain was recorded a few times. Its antigen is not identified. A second PCR of 7 to 11 cycles used a sample-barcoded 5' primer and a J-beta primer mix. Using its own MiXCR run on the 5' RACE reads, TCRdb lists one record per CDR3 protein. The repertoire holds over 1.5 million distinct CDR3 sequences, with 40% to 55% as singletons. These data originate in a study of blood T cells in healthy people across ages. Study observations and caveats: Total diversity from one million sequenced T cells was likely underestimated.

Sequencing input: blood. This sequence originates from a woman between 40 and 55 years old in good health.

The CDR3 bases are TGTGCCAGCAGCTTAGAATCGGCTCCAGCCAAAAACATTCAGTACTTC. Translation: CASSLESAPAKNIQYF. The V call is TRBV7-2, the J call TRBJ2-4; no reliable D call. V gave up 1 base and J gave up 0 bases, with 10 bases separating them. The CDR3 has 16 amino acids. CDR1 and CDR2 from the germline V gene are SGHTA and FQGNSA. The entire variable domain, with the rest obtained from reference TRBV7-2 and TRBJ2-4, is as follows: GAGVSQSPSNKVTEKGKDVELRCDPISGHTALYWYRQSLGQGLEFLIYFQGNSAPDKSGLPSDRFSAERTGGSVSTLTIQRTQQEDSAVYLCASSLESAPAKNIQYFGAGTRLSVL.